The T cell receptor beta chain under discussion was sequenced for a study of blood T cell repertoires in COVID-19. Study as a whole: T cells, B-cell-depleted T cells, or PBMCs supplied cDNA or gDNA.

The germline V gene encodes CDR1 SQVTM and CDR2 ANQGSEA. This CDR3 spans 14 amino acids. Trimming took 3 bases from V and 0 from J, leaving 12 bases between them. Original analysis: The assay estimated nucleated cells by amplifying reference gene primers. Data came from immunoSEQ multiplex PCR; TCRdb stores just in-frame clones and leaves some out. That table furnishes V, J and clone size, whereas the DNA furnished D and trimming. The sample carries about 74,000 clones, roughly nine tenths recorded once. Sequenced: peripheral blood. The sequence was obtained from a human donor in a cohort sampled during active COVID-19. The chain links TRBV29-1 to TRBJ2-7, with no clear D. The CDR3 is CSVENRSNSYEQYF. The CDR3 DNA reads as TGCAGCGTTGAGAATCGGTCCAACTCCTACGAGCAGTACTTC.